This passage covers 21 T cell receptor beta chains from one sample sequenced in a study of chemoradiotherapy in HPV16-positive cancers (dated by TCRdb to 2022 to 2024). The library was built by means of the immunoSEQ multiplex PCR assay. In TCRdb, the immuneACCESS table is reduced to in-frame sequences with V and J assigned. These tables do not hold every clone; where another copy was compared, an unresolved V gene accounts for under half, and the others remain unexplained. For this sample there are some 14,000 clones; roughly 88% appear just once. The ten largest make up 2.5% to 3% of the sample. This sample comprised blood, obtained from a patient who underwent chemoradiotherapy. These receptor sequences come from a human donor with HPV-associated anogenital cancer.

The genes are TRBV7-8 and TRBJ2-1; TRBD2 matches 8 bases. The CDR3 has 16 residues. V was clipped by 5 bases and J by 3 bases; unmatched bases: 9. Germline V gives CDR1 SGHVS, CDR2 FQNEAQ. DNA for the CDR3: TGTGCCAGCAGCACCATCCGGGGGGGGAACTACAATGAGCAGTTCTTC. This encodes CASSTIRGGNYNEQFF.

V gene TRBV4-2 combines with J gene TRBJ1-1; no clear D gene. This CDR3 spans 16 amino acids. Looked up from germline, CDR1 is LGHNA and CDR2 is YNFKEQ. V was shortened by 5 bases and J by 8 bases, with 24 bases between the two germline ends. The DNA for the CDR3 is TGTGCCAGCAGCTACGGACGGCTGCTAGACCCATTGGAAGCTTTCTTT. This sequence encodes CASSYGRLLDPLEAFF.

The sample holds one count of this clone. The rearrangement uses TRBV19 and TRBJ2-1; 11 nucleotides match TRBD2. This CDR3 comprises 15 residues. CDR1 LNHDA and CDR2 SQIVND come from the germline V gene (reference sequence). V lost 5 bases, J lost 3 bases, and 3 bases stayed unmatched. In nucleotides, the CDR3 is TGTGCCAGTAGTCTAGGGACTAGCGGCTACAATGAGCAGTTCTTC. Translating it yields CASSLGTSGYNEQFF.

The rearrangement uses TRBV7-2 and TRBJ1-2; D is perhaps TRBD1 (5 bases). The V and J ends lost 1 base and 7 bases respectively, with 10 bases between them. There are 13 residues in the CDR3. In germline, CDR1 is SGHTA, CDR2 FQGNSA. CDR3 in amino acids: CASSLDGDGGYTF. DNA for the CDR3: TGTGCCAGCAGCTTAGACGGGGACGGTGGCTACACCTTC.

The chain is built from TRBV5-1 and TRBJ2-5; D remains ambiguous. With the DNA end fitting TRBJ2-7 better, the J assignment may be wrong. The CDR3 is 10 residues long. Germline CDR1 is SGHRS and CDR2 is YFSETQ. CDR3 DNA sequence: TGCGCCAGCAGTAGTGGCGAGCAGTACTTC. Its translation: CASSSGEQYF.

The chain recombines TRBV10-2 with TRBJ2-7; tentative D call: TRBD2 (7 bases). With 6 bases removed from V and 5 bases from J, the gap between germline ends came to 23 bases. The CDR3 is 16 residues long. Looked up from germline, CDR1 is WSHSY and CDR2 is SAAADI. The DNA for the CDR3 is TGCGCCAGCAGCGCTAGGGGGGGGCCCGTTATCCACGAGCAGTACTTC. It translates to CASSARGGPVIHEQYF.

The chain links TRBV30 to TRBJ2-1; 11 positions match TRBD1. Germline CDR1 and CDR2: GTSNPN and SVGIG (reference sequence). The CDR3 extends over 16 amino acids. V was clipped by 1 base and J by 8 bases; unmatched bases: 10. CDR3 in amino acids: CAWSGLRDRGRYEQFF. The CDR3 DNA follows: TGTGCCTGGAGTGGCCTCCGGGACAGGGGGAGGTATGAGCAGTTCTTC.

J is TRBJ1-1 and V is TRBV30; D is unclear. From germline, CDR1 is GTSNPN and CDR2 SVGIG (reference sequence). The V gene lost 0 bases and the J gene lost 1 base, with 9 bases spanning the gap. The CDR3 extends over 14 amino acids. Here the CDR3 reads CAWSVGQRNTEAFF. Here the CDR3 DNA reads TGTGCCTGGAGTGTCGGGCAGAGGAACACTGAAGCTTTCTTT.

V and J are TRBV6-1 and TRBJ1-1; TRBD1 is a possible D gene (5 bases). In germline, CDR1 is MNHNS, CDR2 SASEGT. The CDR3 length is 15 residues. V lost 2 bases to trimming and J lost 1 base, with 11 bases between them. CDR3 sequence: CASSESGHWNTEAFF. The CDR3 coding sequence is TGTGCCAGCAGTGAATCTGGACACTGGAACACTGAAGCTTTCTTT.

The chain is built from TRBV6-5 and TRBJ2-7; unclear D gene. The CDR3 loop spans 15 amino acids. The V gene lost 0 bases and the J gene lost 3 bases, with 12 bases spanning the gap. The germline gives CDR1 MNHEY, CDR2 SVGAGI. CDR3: CASSYSGSLNYEQYF. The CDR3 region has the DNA TGTGCCAGCAGTTACTCAGGCAGTTTAAACTACGAGCAGTACTTC.

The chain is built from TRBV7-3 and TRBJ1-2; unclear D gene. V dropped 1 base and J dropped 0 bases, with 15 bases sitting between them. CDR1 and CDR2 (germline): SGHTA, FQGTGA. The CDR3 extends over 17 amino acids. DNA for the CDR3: TGTGCCAGCAGCTTAAGCGGACTGGGTGAGGCTAACTATGGCTACACCTTC. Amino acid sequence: CASSLSGLGEANYGYTF.

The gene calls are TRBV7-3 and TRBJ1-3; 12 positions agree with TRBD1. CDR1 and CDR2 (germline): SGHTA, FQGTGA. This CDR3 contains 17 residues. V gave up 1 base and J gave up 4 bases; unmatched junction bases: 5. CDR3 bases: TGTGCCAGCAGCTTAAGCAGCGGGACAGGGGGCGGAAACACCATATATTTT. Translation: CASSLSSGTGGGNTIYF.

The CDR3, as DNA: TGTGCCAGTAGTAACAGGGGATACCAGCCCCAGCATTTT. The encoded protein is CASSNRGYQPQHF. The chain joins TRBV19 to TRBJ1-5; 7 positions match TRBD1. CDR3 size: 13 residues. Germline V gene lookup returns CDR1 LNHDA and CDR2 SQIVND (reference sequence). V gave up 4 bases and J gave up 7 bases; unmatched junction bases: 4. Full variable domain (outside the CDR3, taken from reference TRBV19 and TRBJ1-5): DGGITQSPKYLFRKEGQNVTLSCEQNLNHDAMYWYRQDPGQGLRLIYYSQIVNDFQKGDIAEGYSVSREKKESFPLTVTSAQKNPTAFYLCASSNRGYQPQHFGDGTRLSIL.

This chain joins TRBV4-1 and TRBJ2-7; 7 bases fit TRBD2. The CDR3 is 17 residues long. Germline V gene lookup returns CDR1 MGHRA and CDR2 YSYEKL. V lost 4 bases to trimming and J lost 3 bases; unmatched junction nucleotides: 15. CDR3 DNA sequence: TGCGCCAGCAGCCGCAAACGGGTGGGGGAGGGCTACTACGAGCAGTACTTC. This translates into CASSRKRVGEGYYEQYF.

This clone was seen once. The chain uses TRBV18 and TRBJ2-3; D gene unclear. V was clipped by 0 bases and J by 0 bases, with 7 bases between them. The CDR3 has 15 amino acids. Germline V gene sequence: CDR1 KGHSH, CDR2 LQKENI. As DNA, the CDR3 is TGTGCCAGCTCACCACCGGGCGGAAGCACAGATACGCAGTATTTT. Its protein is CASSPPGGSTDTQYF.

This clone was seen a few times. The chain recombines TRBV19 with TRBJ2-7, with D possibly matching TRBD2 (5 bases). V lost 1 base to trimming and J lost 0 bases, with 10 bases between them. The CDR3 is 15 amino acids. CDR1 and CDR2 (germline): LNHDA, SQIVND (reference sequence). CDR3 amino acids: CASSIGGGISYEQYF. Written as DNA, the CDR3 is TGTGCCAGTAGTATAGGTGGAGGTATCTCCTACGAGCAGTACTTC.

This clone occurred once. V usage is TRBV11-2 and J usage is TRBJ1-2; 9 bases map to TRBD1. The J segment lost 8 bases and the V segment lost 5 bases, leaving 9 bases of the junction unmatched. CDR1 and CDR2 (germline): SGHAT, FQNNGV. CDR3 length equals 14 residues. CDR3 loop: CASSPTGGPRGYTF. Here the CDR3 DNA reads TGTGCCAGCAGCCCTACAGGGGGCCCTAGGGGCTACACCTTC.

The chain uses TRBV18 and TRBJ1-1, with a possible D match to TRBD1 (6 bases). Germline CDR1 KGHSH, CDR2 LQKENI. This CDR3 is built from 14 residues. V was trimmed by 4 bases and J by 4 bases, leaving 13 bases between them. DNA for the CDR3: TGTGCCAGCTCACAAAACAGGGAGGGCACTGAAGCTTTCTTT. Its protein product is CASSQNREGTEAFF.

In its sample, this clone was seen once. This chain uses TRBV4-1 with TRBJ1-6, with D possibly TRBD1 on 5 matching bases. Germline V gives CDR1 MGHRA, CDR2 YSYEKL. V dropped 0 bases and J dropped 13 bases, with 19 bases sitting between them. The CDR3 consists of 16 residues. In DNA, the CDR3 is TGCGCCAGCAGCCAAGACCCCAGGGCCCAAAGGGTTCCCCTCCACTTT. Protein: CASSQDPRAQRVPLHF.

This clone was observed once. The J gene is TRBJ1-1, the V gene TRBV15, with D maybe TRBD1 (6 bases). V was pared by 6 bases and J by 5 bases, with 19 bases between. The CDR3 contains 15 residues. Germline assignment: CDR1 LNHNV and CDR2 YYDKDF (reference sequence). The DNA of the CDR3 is TGTGCCACCAGTGCGGCCTTCGGACAGAGGACTGAAGCTTTCTTT. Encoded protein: CATSAAFGQRTEAFF.

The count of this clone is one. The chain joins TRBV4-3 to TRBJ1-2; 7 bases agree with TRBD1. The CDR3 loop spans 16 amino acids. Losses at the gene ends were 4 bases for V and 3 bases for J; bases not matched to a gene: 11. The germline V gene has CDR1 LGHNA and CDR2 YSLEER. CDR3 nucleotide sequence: TGCGCCAGCAGCCTCCAGGGGGTGGGGGCCGACTATGGCTACACCTTC. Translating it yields CASSLQGVGADYGYTF.